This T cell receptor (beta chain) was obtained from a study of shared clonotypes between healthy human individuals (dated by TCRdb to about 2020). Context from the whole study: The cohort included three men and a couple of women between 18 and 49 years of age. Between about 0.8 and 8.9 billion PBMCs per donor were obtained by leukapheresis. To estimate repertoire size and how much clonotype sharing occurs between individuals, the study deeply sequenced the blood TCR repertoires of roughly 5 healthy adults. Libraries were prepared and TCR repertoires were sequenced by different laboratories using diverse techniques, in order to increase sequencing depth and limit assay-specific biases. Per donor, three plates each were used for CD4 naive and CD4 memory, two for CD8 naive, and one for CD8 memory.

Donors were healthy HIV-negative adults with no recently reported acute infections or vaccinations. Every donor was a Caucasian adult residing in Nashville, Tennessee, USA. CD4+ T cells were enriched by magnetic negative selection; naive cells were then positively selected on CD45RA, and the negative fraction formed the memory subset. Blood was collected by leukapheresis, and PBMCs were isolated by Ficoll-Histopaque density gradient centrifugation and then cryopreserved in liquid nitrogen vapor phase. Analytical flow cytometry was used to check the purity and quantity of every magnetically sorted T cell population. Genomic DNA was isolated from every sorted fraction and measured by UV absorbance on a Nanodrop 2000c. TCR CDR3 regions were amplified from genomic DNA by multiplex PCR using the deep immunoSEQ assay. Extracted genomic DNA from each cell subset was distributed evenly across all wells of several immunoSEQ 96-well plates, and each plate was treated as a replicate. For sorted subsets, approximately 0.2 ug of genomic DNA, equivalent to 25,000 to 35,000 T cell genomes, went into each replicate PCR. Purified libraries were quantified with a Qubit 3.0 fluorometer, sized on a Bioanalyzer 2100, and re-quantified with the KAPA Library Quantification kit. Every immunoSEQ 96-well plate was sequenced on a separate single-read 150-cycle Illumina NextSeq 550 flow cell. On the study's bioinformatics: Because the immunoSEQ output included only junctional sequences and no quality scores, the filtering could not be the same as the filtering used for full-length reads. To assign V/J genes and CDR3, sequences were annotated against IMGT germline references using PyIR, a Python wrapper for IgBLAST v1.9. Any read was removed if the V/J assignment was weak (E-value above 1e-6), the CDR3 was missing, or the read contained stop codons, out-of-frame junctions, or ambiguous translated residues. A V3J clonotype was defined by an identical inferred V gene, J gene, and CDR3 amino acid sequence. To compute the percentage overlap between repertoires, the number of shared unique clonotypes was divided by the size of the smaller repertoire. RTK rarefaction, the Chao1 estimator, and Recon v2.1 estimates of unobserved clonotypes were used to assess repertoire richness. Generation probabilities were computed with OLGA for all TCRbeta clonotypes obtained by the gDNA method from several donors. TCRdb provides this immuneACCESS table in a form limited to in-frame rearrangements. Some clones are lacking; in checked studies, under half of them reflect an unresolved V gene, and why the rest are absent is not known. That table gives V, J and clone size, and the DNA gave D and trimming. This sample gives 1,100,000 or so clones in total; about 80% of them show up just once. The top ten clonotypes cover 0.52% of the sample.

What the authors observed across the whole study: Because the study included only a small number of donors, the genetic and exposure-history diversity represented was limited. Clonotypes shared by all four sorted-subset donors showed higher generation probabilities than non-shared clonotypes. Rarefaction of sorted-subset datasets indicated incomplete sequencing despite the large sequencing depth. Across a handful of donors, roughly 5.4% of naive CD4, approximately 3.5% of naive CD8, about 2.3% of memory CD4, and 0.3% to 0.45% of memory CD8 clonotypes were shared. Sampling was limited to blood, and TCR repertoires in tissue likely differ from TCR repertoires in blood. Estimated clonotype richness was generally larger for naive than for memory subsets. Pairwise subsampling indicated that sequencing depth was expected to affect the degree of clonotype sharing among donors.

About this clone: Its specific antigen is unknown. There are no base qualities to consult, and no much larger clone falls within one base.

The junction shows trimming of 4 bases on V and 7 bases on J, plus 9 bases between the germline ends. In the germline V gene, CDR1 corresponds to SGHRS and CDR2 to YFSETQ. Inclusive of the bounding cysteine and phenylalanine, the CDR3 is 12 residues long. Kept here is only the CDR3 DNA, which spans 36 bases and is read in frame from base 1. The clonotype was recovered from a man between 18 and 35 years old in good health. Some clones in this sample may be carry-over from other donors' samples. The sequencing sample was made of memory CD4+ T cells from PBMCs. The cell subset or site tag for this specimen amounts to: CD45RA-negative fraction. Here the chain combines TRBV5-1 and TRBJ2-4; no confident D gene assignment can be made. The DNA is TGCGCCAGCAGCGAGGACGAGAACATTCAGTACTTC. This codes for CASSEDENIQYF.